The 13 T cell receptor beta chains reported below all come from one sample, sequenced in a study of blood T cell repertoires in COVID-19 (dated by TCRdb to 2018 to 2021). The library was made by the immunoSEQ multiplex PCR assay. The table comes from immuneACCESS by way of TCRdb, which keeps in-frame sequences with V and J called. Part of the clones is missing from these tables; in studies checked, under half for an unresolved V gene and the rest for unknown reasons. The sample table lists approximately 230,000 clones, over 75% of them with a count of one. Jointly, the top ten make up 1.5% to 2% of the sample. Sequenced: PBMCs or T cells enriched from blood (not recorded which). Every receptor here comes from a man aged 40-55 years who had recovered from COVID-19.

V and J are TRBV15 and TRBJ2-1; 7 bases align to TRBD2. Germline V gene sequence: CDR1 LNHNV, CDR2 YYDKDF (reference sequence). The junction had 6 bases not matched to a gene; V was cut back by 1 base and J by 0 bases. The CDR3 is 17 amino acids. CDR3 residues: CATSRVVRGSSYNEQFF. The CDR3 DNA is TGTGCCACCAGCAGAGTAGTGCGGGGGAGCTCCTACAATGAGCAGTTCTTC.

The chain combines TRBV11-2 with TRBJ2-7, with 8 nucleotides matching TRBD2. CDR1 SGHAT and CDR2 FQNNGV come from the germline V gene. Trimming cost V 5 bases and J 0 bases; bases outside gene matches: 6. The CDR3 extends over 15 amino acids. CDR3 loop: CASSQTSGLSYEQYF. CDR3 nucleotides: TGTGCCAGCAGCCAAACTAGCGGTCTCTCCTACGAGCAGTACTTC.

This clone has more than one count but fewer than ten. As DNA, the CDR3 is TGTGCCAGCAGCCCCGGGACATATAGCAATCAGCCCCAGCATTTT. Its protein product is CASSPGTYSNQPQHF. This sequence joins TRBV6-5 and TRBJ1-5, with D possibly being TRBD1 (6 bases). V was cut by 6 bases and J by 0 bases, with 12 bases left in between. Germline CDR1 MNHEY, CDR2 SVGAGI. This CDR3 region has 15 residues.

This chain links TRBV13 with TRBJ2-7, with D possibly being TRBD1 (6 bases). Trimming stripped 0 bases from V and 6 bases from J, with 12 bases between. Germline-derived CDR1 and CDR2 are PRHDT and FYEKMQ (reference sequence). The CDR3 extends over 14 amino acids. CDR3 sequence reads: CASSLGRGRVEQYF. DNA of the CDR3: TGTGCCAGCAGCTTAGGCAGGGGACGCGTCGAGCAGTACTTC.

As to this clone: In the same sample, other DNA sequences code for this CDR3. V and J are TRBV6-5 and TRBJ2-7, with 9 positions matching TRBD1. Germline trimming cut 9 bases from V and 4 bases from J; bases unmatched to any gene: 7. In germline, CDR1 is MNHEY, CDR2 SVGAGI. The CDR3 contains 13 residues. This chain's CDR3 is CASTAGTGYEQYF. CDR3 nucleotides: TGTGCCAGTACGGCCGGGACAGGGTACGAGCAGTACTTC.

The J gene is TRBJ1-3, the V gene TRBV28, with D possibly being TRBD1 (6 bases). The CDR3 loop spans 15 amino acids. The germline gives CDR1 MDHEN, CDR2 SYDVKM. V gave up 5 bases and J gave up 0 bases, with 11 bases separating them. The CDR3 spells CASSTGQASGNTIYF. CDR3 nucleotide sequence: TGTGCCAGCAGTACGGGACAAGCCTCTGGAAACACCATATATTTT.

This chain joins TRBV7-9 and TRBJ1-5; D remains ambiguous. Trimming shortened V by 5 bases and J by 3 bases, and 20 bases separated the two germline ends. This CDR3 has 17 residues. Looked up from germline, CDR1 is SEHNR and CDR2 is FQNEAQ (reference sequence). CDR3: CASSIYGEGGDNQPQHF. In nucleotides, the CDR3 is TGTGCCAGCAGCATTTATGGGGAGGGTGGAGACAATCAGCCCCAGCATTTT. The complete variable domain, with remaining parts taken from reference TRBV7-9 and TRBJ1-5, reads DTGVSQNPRHKITKRGQNVTFRCDPISEHNRLYWYRQTLGQGPEFLTYFQNEAQLEKSRLLSDRFSAERPKGSFSTLEIQRTEQGDSAMYLCASSIYGEGGDNQPQHFGDGTRLSIL.

This sequence joins TRBV5-1 and TRBJ2-7, with 9 bases lining up with TRBD2. In germline, CDR1 is SGHRS, CDR2 YFSETQ. This CDR3 has 15 residues. Trimming removed 0 bases from V and 2 bases from J; junction bases left unmatched: 3. CDR3 region: CASSLALAGTYEQYF. The CDR3 nucleotides are TGCGCCAGCAGCTTGGCTCTAGCGGGGACCTACGAGCAGTACTTC.

This clone appeared a few times. The chain joins TRBV28 to TRBJ1-2, with 12 nucleotides matching TRBD1. The CDR3 is made up of 17 amino acids. Per germline, CDR1 MDHEN and CDR2 SYDVKM. After removal of 5 bases from V and 4 bases from J, the junction contained 11 bases not matched to a gene. The CDR3 sequence is CASSPGTGGGFSYGYTF. CDR3 DNA: TGTGCCAGCAGTCCTGGGACAGGGGGCGGTTTCAGCTATGGCTACACCTTC.

The chain couples TRBV19 to TRBJ1-3, with D maybe TRBD1 (6 bases). CDR3 length: 15 residues. Per the germline V gene, CDR1 is LNHDA and CDR2 is SQIVND (reference sequence). V was cut by 4 bases and J by 8 bases, with 18 bases left in between. The CDR3 loop is CASSNLQGGVDTIYF. The DNA for the CDR3 is TGTGCCAGTAGTAATCTACAGGGTGGCGTGGACACCATATATTTT. The full variable domain, with the rest looked up from reference TRBV19 and TRBJ1-3, is DGGITQSPKYLFRKEGQNVTLSCEQNLNHDAMYWYRQDPGQGLRLIYYSQIVNDFQKGDIAEGYSVSREKKESFPLTVTSAQKNPTAFYLCASSNLQGGVDTIYFGEGSWLTVV.

The gene calls are TRBV28 and TRBJ2-2; 8 bases are shared with TRBD2. The CDR3 is 16 residues long. CDR1 and CDR2 from the germline V gene are MDHEN and SYDVKM. Unmatched junction bases numbered 9, after V lost 3 bases and J lost 6 bases. CDR3: CASSLEWLAGAGELFF. The CDR3 region has the DNA TGTGCCAGCAGTTTGGAGTGGCTAGCGGGTGCCGGGGAGCTGTTTTTT.

The rearrangement links TRBV2 to TRBJ2-3; 14 bases align to TRBD2. The germline gives CDR1 SNHLY, CDR2 FYNNEI. This CDR3 comprises 17 residues. V dropped 5 bases and J dropped 1; count of bases not matched to a gene: 5. Written as DNA, the CDR3 is TGTGCCAGCAGTAGACTAGCGGGAGGGCCTGGCACAGATACGCAGTATTTT. This gives the protein CASSRLAGGPGTDTQYF.

This clone was detected only once. The rearrangement uses TRBV7-9 and TRBJ1-1, with a weak D call TRBD1 (5 bases). The V end was cut by 5 bases, the J end by 4 bases, with 11 bases between. The CDR3 runs to 13 residues. The V gene's germline CDR1 is SEHNR and CDR2 FQNEAQ (reference sequence). CDR3 sequence: CASSQLGGTEAFF. CDR3 DNA sequence: TGTGCCAGCAGCCAGTTGGGGGGCACTGAAGCTTTCTTT.